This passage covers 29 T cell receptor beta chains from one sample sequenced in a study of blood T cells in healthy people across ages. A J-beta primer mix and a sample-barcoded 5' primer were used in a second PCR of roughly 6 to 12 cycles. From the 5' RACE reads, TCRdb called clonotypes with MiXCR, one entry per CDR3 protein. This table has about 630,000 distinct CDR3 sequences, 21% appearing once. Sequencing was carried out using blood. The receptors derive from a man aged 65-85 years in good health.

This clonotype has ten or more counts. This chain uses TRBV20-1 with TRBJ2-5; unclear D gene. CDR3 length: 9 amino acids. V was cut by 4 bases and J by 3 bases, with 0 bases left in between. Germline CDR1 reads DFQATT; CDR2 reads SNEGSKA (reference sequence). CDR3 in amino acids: CSAKETQYF. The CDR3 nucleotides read TGCAGTGCTAAAGAGACCCAGTACTTC.

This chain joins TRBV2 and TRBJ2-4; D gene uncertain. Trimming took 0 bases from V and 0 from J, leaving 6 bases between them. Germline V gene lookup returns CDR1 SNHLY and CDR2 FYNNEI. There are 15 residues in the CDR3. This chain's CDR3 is CASSEALPAKNIQYF. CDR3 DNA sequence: TGTGCCAGCAGTGAAGCGCTTCCAGCCAAAAACATTCAGTACTTC. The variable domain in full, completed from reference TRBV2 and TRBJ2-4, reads EPEVTQTPSHQVTQMGQEVILRCVPISNHLYFYWYRQILGQKVEFLVSFYNNEISEKSEIFDDQFSVERPDGSNFTLKIRSTKLEDSAMYFCASSEALPAKNIQYFGAGTRLSVL.

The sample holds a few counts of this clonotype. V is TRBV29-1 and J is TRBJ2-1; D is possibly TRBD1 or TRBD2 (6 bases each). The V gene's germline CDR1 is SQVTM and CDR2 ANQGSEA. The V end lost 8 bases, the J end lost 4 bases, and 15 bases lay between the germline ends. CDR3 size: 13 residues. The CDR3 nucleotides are TGCAGCACCCATGAGGGGGGATACAATGAGCAGTTCTTC. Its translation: CSTHEGGYNEQFF.

The CDR3 DNA follows: TGCAGTGCTAGAGATCGGAGACTAACCCAAGAGACCCAGTACTTC. Translation: CSARDRRLTQETQYF. The rearrangement links TRBV20-1 to TRBJ2-5; TRBD2 might be the D (5 bases). The CDR3 covers 15 residues. Trimming shortened V by 0 bases and J by 1 base, and 12 bases separated the two germline ends. Germline lookup yields CDR1 DFQATT and CDR2 SNEGSKA (reference sequence).

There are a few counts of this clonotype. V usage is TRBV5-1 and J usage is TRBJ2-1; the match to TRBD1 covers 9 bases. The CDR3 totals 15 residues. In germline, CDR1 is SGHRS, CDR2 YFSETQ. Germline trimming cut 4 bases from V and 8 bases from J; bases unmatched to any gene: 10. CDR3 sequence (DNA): TGCGCCAGCAGCCTCGTCCCGGGACAGGGCTATGAGCAGTTCTTC. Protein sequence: CASSLVPGQGYEQFF.

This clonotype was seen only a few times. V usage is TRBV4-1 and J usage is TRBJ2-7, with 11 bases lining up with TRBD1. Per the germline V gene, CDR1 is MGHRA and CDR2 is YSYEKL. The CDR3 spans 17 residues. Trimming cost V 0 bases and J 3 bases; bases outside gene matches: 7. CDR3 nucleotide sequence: TGCGCCAGCAGCCAAGATCCGGACAGGGGGCGATTCTACGAGCAGTACTTC. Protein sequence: CASSQDPDRGRFYEQYF.

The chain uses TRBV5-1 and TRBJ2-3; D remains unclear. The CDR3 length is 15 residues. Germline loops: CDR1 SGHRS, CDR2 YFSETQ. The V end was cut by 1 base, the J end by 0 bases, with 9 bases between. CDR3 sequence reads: CASSLRPSSTDTQYF. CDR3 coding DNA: TGCGCCAGCAGCTTGAGGCCTTCTAGCACAGATACGCAGTATTTT.

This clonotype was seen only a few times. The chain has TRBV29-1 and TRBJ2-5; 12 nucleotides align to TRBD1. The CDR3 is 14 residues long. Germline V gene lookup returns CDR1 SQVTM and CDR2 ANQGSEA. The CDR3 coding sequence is TGCAGTGGTGGGACAGGGGGCGCAGGGGAGACCCAGTACTTC. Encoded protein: CSGGTGGAGETQYF.

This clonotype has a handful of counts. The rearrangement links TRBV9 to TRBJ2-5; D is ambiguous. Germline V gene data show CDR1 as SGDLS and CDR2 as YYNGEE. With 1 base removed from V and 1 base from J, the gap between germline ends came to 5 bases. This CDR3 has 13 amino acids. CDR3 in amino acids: CASSVNLQETQYF. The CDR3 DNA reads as TGTGCCAGCAGCGTAAACCTCCAAGAGACCCAGTACTTC.

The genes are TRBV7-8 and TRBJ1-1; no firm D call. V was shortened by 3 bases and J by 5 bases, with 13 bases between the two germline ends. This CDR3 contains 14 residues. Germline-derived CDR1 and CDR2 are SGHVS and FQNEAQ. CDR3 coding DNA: TGTGCCAGCAGCTTTCCAGGAAGGACTACTGAAGCTTTCTTT. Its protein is CASSFPGRTTEAFF.

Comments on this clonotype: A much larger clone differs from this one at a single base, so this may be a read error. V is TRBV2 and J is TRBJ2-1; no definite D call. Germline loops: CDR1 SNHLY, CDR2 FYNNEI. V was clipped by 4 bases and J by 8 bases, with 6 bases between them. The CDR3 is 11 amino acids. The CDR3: CASSVRDEQFF. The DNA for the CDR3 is TGTGCCAGCAGTGTTAGGGATGAGCAGTTCTTC.

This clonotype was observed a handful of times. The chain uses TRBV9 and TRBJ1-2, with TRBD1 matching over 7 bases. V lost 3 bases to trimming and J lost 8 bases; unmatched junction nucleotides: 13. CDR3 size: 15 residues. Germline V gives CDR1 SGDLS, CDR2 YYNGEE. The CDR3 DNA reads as TGTGCCAGCAGCGCCAAGGGACAGCCTACGGGAGGCTACACCTTC. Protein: CASSAKGQPTGGYTF.

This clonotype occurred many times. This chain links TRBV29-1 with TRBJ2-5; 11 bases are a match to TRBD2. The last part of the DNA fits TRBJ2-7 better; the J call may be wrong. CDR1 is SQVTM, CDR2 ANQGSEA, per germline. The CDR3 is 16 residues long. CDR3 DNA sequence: TGCAGCGTTGTCGGGTCCCTAGCGGGAGGCCCCTACGAGCAGTACTTC. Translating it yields CSVVGSLAGGPYEQYF.

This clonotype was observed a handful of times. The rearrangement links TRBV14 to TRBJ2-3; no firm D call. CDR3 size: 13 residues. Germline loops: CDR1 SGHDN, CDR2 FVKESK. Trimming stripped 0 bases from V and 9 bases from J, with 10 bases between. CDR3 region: CASSQDRSATQYF. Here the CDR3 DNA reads TGTGCCAGCAGCCAAGATAGGAGCGCCACGCAGTATTTT.

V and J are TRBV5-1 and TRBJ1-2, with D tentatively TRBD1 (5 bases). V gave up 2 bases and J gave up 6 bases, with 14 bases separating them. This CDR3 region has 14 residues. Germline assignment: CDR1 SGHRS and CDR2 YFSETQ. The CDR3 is CASSFGASGDGYTF. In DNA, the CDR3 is TGCGCCAGCAGCTTTGGGGCCTCCGGGGATGGCTACACCTTC.

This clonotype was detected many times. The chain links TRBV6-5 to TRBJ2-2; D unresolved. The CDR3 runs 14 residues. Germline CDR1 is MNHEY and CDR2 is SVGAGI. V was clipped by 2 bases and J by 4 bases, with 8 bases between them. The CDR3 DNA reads TGTGCCAGCAGTTACCAGTCCGCCACCGGGGAGCTGTTTTTT. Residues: CASSYQSATGELFF.

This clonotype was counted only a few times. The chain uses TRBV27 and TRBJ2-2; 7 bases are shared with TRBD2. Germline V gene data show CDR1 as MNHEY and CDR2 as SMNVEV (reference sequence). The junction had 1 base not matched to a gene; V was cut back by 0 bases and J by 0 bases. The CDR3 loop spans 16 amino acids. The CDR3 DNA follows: TGTGCCAGCAGTTTATCGGGAGGGCCGAACACCGGGGAGCTGTTTTTT. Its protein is CASSLSGGPNTGELFF.

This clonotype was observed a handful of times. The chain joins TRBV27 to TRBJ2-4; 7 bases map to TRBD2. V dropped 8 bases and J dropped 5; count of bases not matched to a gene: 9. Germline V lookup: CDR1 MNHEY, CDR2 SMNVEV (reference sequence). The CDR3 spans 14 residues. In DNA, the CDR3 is TGTGCCAGCCGCATTGCTAGCGGTGAAAACATTCAGTACTTC. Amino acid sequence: CASRIASGENIQYF.

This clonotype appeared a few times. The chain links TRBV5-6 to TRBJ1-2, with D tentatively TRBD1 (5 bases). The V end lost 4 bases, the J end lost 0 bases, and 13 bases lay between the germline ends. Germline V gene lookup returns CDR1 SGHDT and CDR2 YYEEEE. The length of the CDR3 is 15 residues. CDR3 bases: TGTGCCAGCAGCCTAAGACAGACCTCTAACTATGGCTACACCTTC. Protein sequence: CASSLRQTSNYGYTF.

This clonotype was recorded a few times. CDR3 sequence reads: CSARDLQGTDYEQYF. CDR3 nucleotide sequence: TGCAGTGCTAGAGATCTGCAGGGGACCGACTACGAGCAGTACTTC. The chain has TRBV20-1 and TRBJ2-7, with a possible D match to TRBD1 (6 bases). CDR3 length: 15 residues. CDR1 and CDR2 from the germline V gene are DFQATT and SNEGSKA (reference sequence). Trimming took off 0 bases at V and 3 bases at J, with 15 bases between the two ends.

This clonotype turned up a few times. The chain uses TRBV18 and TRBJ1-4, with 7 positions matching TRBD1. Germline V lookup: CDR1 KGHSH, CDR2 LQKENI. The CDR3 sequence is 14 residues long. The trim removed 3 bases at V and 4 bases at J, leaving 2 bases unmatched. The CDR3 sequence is CASSPGQNNEKLFF. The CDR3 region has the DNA TGTGCCAGCTCACCGGGACAGAATAATGAAAAACTGTTTTTT.

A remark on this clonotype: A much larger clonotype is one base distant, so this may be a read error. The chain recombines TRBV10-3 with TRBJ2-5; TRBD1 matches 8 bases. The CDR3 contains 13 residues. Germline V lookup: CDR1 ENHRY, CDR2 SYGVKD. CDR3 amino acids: CATGQGLQETRYF. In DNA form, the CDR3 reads TGTGCCACCGGACAGGGCCTTCAAGAGACCCGGTACTTC.

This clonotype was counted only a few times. CDR3 amino acids: CASSLGPPTGELFF. The CDR3 region has the DNA TGTGCCAGCAGCTTGGGCCCTCCAACCGGGGAGCTGTTTTTT. The V and J genes are TRBV5-6 and TRBJ2-2; D unclear. V gave up 0 bases and J gave up 5 bases, with 8 bases separating them. Germline V gene data show CDR1 as SGHDT and CDR2 as YYEEEE. This CDR3 is 14 amino acids long.

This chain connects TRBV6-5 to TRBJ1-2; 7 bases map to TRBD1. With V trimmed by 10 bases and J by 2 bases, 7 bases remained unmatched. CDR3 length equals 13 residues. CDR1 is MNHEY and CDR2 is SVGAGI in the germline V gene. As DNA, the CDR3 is TGTGCCACCGGGGACAGCCCGAACTATGGCTACACCTTC. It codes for CATGDSPNYGYTF.

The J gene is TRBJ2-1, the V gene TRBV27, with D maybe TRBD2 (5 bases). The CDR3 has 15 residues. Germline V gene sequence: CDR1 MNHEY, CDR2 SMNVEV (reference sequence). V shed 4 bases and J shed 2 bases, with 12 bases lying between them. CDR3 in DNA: TGTGCCAGCAGTTCACAACTAGGCGCCTACAATGAGCAGTTCTTC. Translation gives CASSSQLGAYNEQFF.

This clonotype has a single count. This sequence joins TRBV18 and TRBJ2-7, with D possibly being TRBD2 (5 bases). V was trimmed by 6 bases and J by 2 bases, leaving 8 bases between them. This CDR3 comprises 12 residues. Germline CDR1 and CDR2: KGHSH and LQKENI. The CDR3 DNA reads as TGTGCCAGCTCGGCGGGTACCTACGAGCAGTACTTC. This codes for CASSAGTYEQYF.

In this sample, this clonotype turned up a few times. CDR3 nucleotide sequence: TGTGCCAGCAGCTTGGCGAGTAGCGGGAGAGCGGCAGAGACCCAGTACTTC. Translation: CASSLASSGRAAETQYF. This chain connects TRBV5-4 to TRBJ2-5; TRBD2 aligns across 9 bases. The junction had 10 bases not matched to a gene; V was cut back by 0 bases and J by 4 bases. The germline gives CDR1 SGHNT, CDR2 YYREEE (reference sequence). This CDR3 contains 17 residues.

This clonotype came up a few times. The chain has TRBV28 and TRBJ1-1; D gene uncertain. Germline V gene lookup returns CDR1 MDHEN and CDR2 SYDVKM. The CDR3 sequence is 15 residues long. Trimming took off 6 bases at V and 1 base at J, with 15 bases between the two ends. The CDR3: CASRGGEMENTEAFF. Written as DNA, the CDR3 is TGTGCCAGCAGGGGTGGTGAGATGGAGAACACTGAAGCTTTCTTT.

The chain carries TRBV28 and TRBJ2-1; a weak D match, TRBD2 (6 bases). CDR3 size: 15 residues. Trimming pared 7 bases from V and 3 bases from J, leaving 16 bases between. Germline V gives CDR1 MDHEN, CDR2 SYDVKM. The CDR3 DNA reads TGTGCCAGCACCTGGAACGGGGGAAACTACAATGAGCAGTTCTTC. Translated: CASTWNGGNYNEQFF.